This TCR beta chain was captured in a study of blood T cell repertoires in COVID-19. Per the original methods: Estimation of nucleated cell counts was performed using reference gene primer amplification. Sequenced by immunoSEQ multiplex PCR; TCRdb stores in-frame clones only, minus some. That table furnishes V, J and clone size, whereas the DNA furnished D and trimming. The sample carries approximately 290,000 clones, 80% to 90% recorded once. In germline, CDR1 is SGDLS, CDR2 YYNGEE. The CDR3 is 14 residues long. V dropped 3 bases and J dropped 2 bases, with 11 bases sitting between them. The sequence was obtained from a man under 40 with acute or convalescent COVID-19. The V and J genes are TRBV9 and TRBJ1-2; a possible D gene is TRBD1 (5 bases). Specimen: peripheral blood. The CDR3 nucleotides are TGTGCCAGCAGCGAAACGACAGAAAACTATGGCTACACCTTC. Translating it yields CASSETTENYGYTF.